The rows below give T cell receptor beta chains drawn from one sample of a study of blood T cell repertoires in COVID-19. Using immunoSEQ multiplex PCR, the repertoire was profiled, and TCRdb retains in-frame clones only, with some absent. This table has fewer than 200,000 clones, 87% appearing once. Sample: PBMCs or T cells enriched from blood (not recorded which). These receptors all come from a human donor with acute COVID-19. The donor label of this sample is uncertain. Both conserved end residues are part of each CDR3. The D gene is left open where the match is weak. A clone size is listed for some rows: how often the clone was seen (once, few, many), or a class if it is expanded.

cdr3_aa,cdr3_nt,clone_size,d_call,j_call,cdr3_length,v_call
CATIGDRGWNTEAFF,TGTGCCACGATTGGGGACAGGGGTTGGAACACTGAAGCTTTCTTT,once,TRBD1,TRBJ1-1,15,TRBV2
CASSLGRAGGGQPQHF,TGTGCCAGCAGCTTAGGAAGGGCGGGGGGCGGACAGCCCCAGCATTTT,once,.,TRBJ1-5,16,TRBV7-9
CASSFRDRGRGNYGYTF,TGTGCCAGCAGTTTCCGGGACAGGGGAAGGGGTAACTATGGCTACACCTTC,.,TRBD1,TRBJ1-2,17,TRBV27
CASSQVVSGSGANVLTF,TGCGCCAGCAGCCAGGTGGTTTCCGGGAGTGGGGCCAACGTCCTGACTTTC,.,.,TRBJ2-6,17,TRBV4-3
CASSVGQGANTGELFF,TGCGCCAGCAGTGTTGGACAGGGGGCGAACACCGGGGAGCTGTTTTTT,.,TRBD1,TRBJ2-2,16,TRBV10-2
CASSPTGITEAFF,TGTGCCAGCAGCCCAACAGGGATCACTGAAGCTTTCTTT,few,.,TRBJ1-1,13,TRBV7-3
CASSKGTLSTDTQYF,TGCGCCAGCAGCAAAGGGACACTAAGCACAGATACGCAGTATTTT,.,.,TRBJ2-3,15,TRBV5-1
CASSSVLRGCRYGYTF,TGCGCCAGCAGTTCCGTGCTCCGGGGTTGTAGGTATGGCTACACCTTC,few,.,TRBJ1-2,16,TRBV10-1
CASSLGTSLNTGELFF,TGTGCCAGCAGCTTAGGAACTAGCCTAAACACCGGGGAGCTGTTTTTT,.,.,TRBJ2-2,16,TRBV7-3
CASSSLAGSRNEQFF,TGTGCCAGCAGCTCACTAGCGGGGTCGCGCAATGAGCAGTTCTTC,.,TRBD2,TRBJ2-1,15,TRBV11-2
CASSYTAGVHSYEQYF,TGTGCCAGCAGTTACACCGCAGGGGTTCACTCCTACGAGCAGTACTTC,.,.,TRBJ2-7,16,TRBV6-5
CASSLGLAGGTQETQYF,TGCGCCAGCAGCTTGGGACTAGCGGGGGGGACCCAAGAGACCCAGTACTTC,.,TRBD2,TRBJ2-5,17,TRBV5-1
CASSPTVREDMNTEAFF,TGTGCCAGCAGCCCGACCGTACGGGAAGACATGAACACTGAAGCTTTCTTT,.,.,TRBJ1-1,17,TRBV5-6
CSASSQGSYEQYF,TGCAGTGCTAGTTCCCAGGGGAGCTACGAGCAGTACTTC,.,.,TRBJ2-7,13,TRBV20-1
CASSAGPGYEQYF,TGTGCCAGTAGTGCAGGGCCGGGCTACGAGCAGTACTTC,.,.,TRBJ2-7,13,TRBV19
CASSFGLGELFF,TGCGCCAGCAGCTTTGGACTCGGGGAGCTGTTTTTT,.,.,TRBJ2-2,12,TRBV5-1
CASSRRGGEANYGYTF,TGTGCCAGCAGCCGGCGGGGAGGGGAAGCTAACTATGGCTACACCTTC,.,.,TRBJ1-2,16,TRBV7-8
CASSPAGEKLFF,TGTGCCAGCTCCCCGGCGGGCGAAAAACTGTTTTTT,.,.,TRBJ1-4,12,TRBV7-9
CASSGEGAGGESWEKLFF,TGTGCCAGCAGCGGAGAAGGGGCAGGGGGCGAATCGTGGGAAAAACTGTTTTTT,.,TRBD1,TRBJ1-4,18,TRBV2
CASSSTSGGYNEQFF,TGTGCCAGCAGCTCTACTAGCGGGGGTTACAATGAGCAGTTCTTC,.,TRBD2,TRBJ2-1,15,TRBV7-9
CASSFRGPTDGYTF,TGCGCCAGCAGCTTCAGGGGCCCCACGGATGGCTACACCTTC,few,.,TRBJ1-2,14,TRBV5-1
CASSQDKSGGASDTQYF,TGTGCCAGCAGCCAAGATAAAAGCGGGGGGGCTTCAGATACGCAGTATTTT,once,TRBD2,TRBJ2-3,17,TRBV3-1/TRBV3-2
CASSTDTTRATNEKLFF,TGTGCCAGCAGCACTGACACCACCCGCGCAACTAATGAAAAACTGTTTTTT,.,.,TRBJ1-4,17,TRBV5-5
CSASLGQGKTGELFF,TGCAGTGCTAGTCTGGGACAGGGAAAGACCGGGGAGCTGTTTTTT,.,TRBD1,TRBJ2-2,15,TRBV20-1
CASGGGRGTQYF,TGTGCCAGTGGGGGGGGGCGAGGGACCCAGTACTTC,.,.,TRBJ2-5,12,TRBV7-9
CASSDRGGYTF,TGTGCCAGCAGTGACAGGGGCGGCTACACCTTC,once,.,TRBJ1-2,11,TRBV2
CASSPWQGNTEAFF,TGCGCCAGCAGCCCATGGCAGGGGAACACTGAAGCTTTCTTT,.,.,TRBJ1-1,14,TRBV5-1
CASSQGFGSEQYF,TGTGCCAGCAGCCAAGGATTTGGGAGCGAGCAGTACTTC,.,.,TRBJ2-7,13,TRBV3-1/TRBV3-2
CASSPGSSYEQYF,TGCGCCAGCAGCCCCGGGAGCTCCTACGAGCAGTACTTC,.,.,TRBJ2-7,13,TRBV5-1
CASSLQGKRTGWDKAFF,TGTGCCAGCAGCTTACAGGGGAAACGGACAGGATGGGACAAAGCTTTCTTT,few,TRBD1,TRBJ1-1,17,TRBV7-9
CASSFSSGELFF,TGTGCCAGCAGTTTTTCGTCGGGGGAGCTGTTTTTT,.,.,TRBJ2-2,12,TRBV12-3/TRBV12-4
CASSPDGLRGAFF,TGCGCCAGCAGCCCGGACGGACTCCGGGGAGCTTTCTTT,.,.,TRBJ1-1,13,TRBV5-1
CASRLVRVQPQHF,TGTGCAAGTCGCTTAGTGAGAGTTCAGCCCCAGCATTTT,.,.,TRBJ1-5,13,TRBV12-2
CASSPGSGIQYF,TGTGCCAGTAGTCCAGGGTCGGGCATTCAGTACTTC,.,.,TRBJ2-4,12,TRBV19
CASSVEGTGGGDTQYF,TGTGCCAGCAGCGTAGAGGGAACGGGGGGAGGGGATACGCAGTATTTT,.,TRBD2,TRBJ2-3,16,TRBV9
CASSLDSVGYGYTF,TGTGCCAGCAGCTTGGACAGTGTTGGCTATGGCTACACCTTC,.,.,TRBJ1-2,14,TRBV5-4
CASSPGTGDTQYF,TGCGCCAGCAGCCCCGGGACAGGAGATACGCAGTATTTT,.,TRBD1,TRBJ2-3,13,TRBV5-1
CSVNRDSLEAFF,TGCAGCGTAAACCGGGACAGCCTTGAAGCTTTCTTT,.,TRBD1,TRBJ1-1,12,TRBV29-1
CASSPSRFRTRRSETQYF,TGTGCCAGCTCACCCTCCCGGTTCCGGACTAGAAGGTCCGAGACCCAGTACTTC,once,TRBD2,TRBJ2-5,18,TRBV18
CASSMTGQGLNYGYTF,TGTGCCAGTAGTATGACCGGACAGGGCCTTAACTATGGCTACACCTTC,.,TRBD1,TRBJ1-2,16,TRBV19
CASSPTLGELTGELFF,TGCGCCAGCAGCCCAACTCTAGGGGAACTCACCGGGGAGCTGTTTTTT,.,.,TRBJ2-2,16,TRBV4-3